The 6 T cell receptor beta chains reported below all come from one sample, sequenced in a study of cytomegalovirus exposure and HLA in healthy donors. The data were produced by immunoSEQ multiplex PCR, yet TCRdb's version contains in-frame clones alone and is incomplete. The repertoire holds 78,000 or so clones, 90% to 96% seen once, with about 1.6% in the top ten. Sequencing was carried out using PBMCs. The receptors originated from a young man in good health and CMV-seropositive.

The rearrangement joins TRBV7-9 to TRBJ2-3, with D possibly matching TRBD1 (5 bases). V shed 0 bases and J shed 0 bases, with 7 bases lying between them. CDR1 and CDR2 from the germline V gene are SEHNR and FQNEAQ (reference sequence). The CDR3 totals 15 residues. CDR3 sequence: CASSLAAGSTDTQYF. In nucleotides, the CDR3 is TGTGCCAGCAGCTTAGCCGCAGGGAGCACAGATACGCAGTATTTT.

The CDR3 loop is CASSQEPSDRGHAFF. CDR3 DNA: TGCGCCAGCAGCCAGGAACCCTCGGACAGGGGGCATGCTTTCTTT. The gene calls are TRBV4-1 and TRBJ1-1; TRBD1 matches at 11 bases. Germline V CDR1 and CDR2: MGHRA, YSYEKL. There are 15 residues in the CDR3. J gave up 11 bases and V 3 bases, and 11 bases lay outside the gene matches.

CDR3 region: CASSLVAETQYF. The DNA for the CDR3 is TGTGCCAGCAGCTTAGTGGCAGAGACCCAGTACTTC. The chain has TRBV11-2 and TRBJ2-5, with D unclear. Germline V lookup: CDR1 SGHAT, CDR2 FQNNGV. CDR3 length equals 12 residues. Trimming left V 1 base short and J 4 bases short, with 4 bases between.

The table lists this clone with a count of one. J is TRBJ1-5 and V is TRBV6-5, with 9 bases identical to TRBD1. The CDR3 length is 15 residues. Germline assignment: CDR1 MNHEY and CDR2 SVGAGI. J gave up 6 bases and V 6 bases, and 9 bases lay outside the gene matches. This CDR3 is CASSPTGGLGQPQHF. The CDR3 DNA reads TGTGCCAGCAGCCCCACAGGGGGCCTTGGTCAGCCCCAGCATTTT.

The rearrangement links TRBV6-5 to TRBJ2-7; 10 bases line up with TRBD2. The germline CDR1 and CDR2 sequences are MNHEY and SVGAGI. J gave up 1 base and V 5 bases, and 5 bases lay outside the gene matches. The CDR3 length is 15 residues. For the CDR3, the DNA is TGTGCCAGCAGTCCAACGACTAGCGGGTCCTACGAGCAGTACTTC. It codes for CASSPTTSGSYEQYF.

The V call is TRBV7-3, the J call TRBJ2-3, with 8 bases aligning to TRBD2. The length of the CDR3 is 17 residues. The germline gives CDR1 SGHTA, CDR2 FQGTGA. With 1 base clipped from V and 2 bases from J, the junction kept 8 bases outside the gene matches. Here the CDR3 DNA reads TGTGCCAGCAGCTTAATTCCTGCGGGAGGAACCACAGATACGCAGTATTTT. Amino acids: CASSLIPAGGTTDTQYF.